These 18 T cell receptor beta chains were sequenced from one sample in a study of vaccination effects on CD4 cells after COVID-19 (dated by TCRdb to the early 2020s). Antigens for these TCRs are unknown. After more than nine days of culture, CD4+ T cells were isolated with the EasySep CD4+ T cell isolation kit. The protocol used for the library was the immunoSEQ multiplex PCR assay. This immuneACCESS table, as held by TCRdb, lists in-frame sequences with V and J called but not all clones. Of the missing ones, under half trace to an unresolved V gene in checked studies; the others have no known cause. The sample yields tens of thousands of clones; nearly 75% were counted once. Of the sample, 11% falls within the top ten clones. The specimen was CD4+ T cells from PBMCs cultured without peptide, collected before COVID-19 vaccination. Receptors were obtained from a human donor who received a COVID-19 vaccine.

The chain joins TRBV4-2 to TRBJ1-5; D remains ambiguous. CDR3 length: 15 amino acids. Trimming cost V 0 bases and J 7 bases, with 13 bases left between them. The germline CDR1 and CDR2 sequences are LGHNA and YNFKEQ. For the CDR3, the DNA is TGTGCCAGCAGCCAAGAGTTCACCCCAAGGCAGCCCCAGCATTTT. Protein product: CASSQEFTPRQPQHF.

This clone has just a few counts. V usage is TRBV12-3 or TRBV12-4 and J usage is TRBJ2-7; D is unresolved. This CDR3 spans 13 amino acids. The germline V and J ends were trimmed by 6 bases and 0 bases, with 9 bases remaining between them. The CDR3 spells CASRAGSSYEQYF. The CDR3 region has the DNA TGTGCCAGCAGGGCCGGTAGCTCCTACGAGCAGTACTTC.

This clone was seen a handful of times. This chain links TRBV29-1 with TRBJ1-2; no clear D. Trimming took 1 base from V and 8 from J, leaving 8 bases between them. The CDR3 runs 11 residues. Germline V gene data show CDR1 as SQVTM and CDR2 as ANQGSEA. The CDR3 sequence is CSVEAGGGYTF. The CDR3 nucleotides are TGCAGCGTTGAAGCGGGTGGCGGCTACACCTTC.

This chain links TRBV19 with TRBJ1-2; 8 bases map to TRBD1. The CDR3 extends over 14 amino acids. Losses at the gene ends were 7 bases for V and 8 bases for J; bases not matched to a gene: 12. Germline values: CDR1 LNHDA, CDR2 SQIVND (reference sequence). CDR3 DNA sequence: TGTGCCAGTACCCCAAGCGGGACAGGAAAAGGCTACACCTTC. It encodes CASTPSGTGKGYTF.

This clone was seen only once. The chain couples TRBV5-5 to TRBJ2-5; TRBD2 aligns across 8 bases. Per the germline V gene, CDR1 is SGHKS and CDR2 is YYEKEE (reference sequence). The CDR3 spans 13 residues. With V trimmed by 0 bases and J by 5 bases, 0 bases remained unmatched. The CDR3 DNA follows: TGTGCCAGCAGCTTGGGCGGGAGGGAGACCCAGTACTTC. Translating it yields CASSLGGRETQYF.

This clone was observed a few times. This chain uses TRBV3-1 (or the pseudogene TRBV3-2) with TRBJ2-7; D unclear. CDR3 length equals 14 residues. The germline V gene has CDR1 LGHDT and CDR2 YNNKEL (reference sequence). The V end was cut by 3 bases, the J end by 3 bases, with 12 bases between. In nucleotides, the CDR3 is TGTGCCAGCAGCCAGCCTCCGACACTCTACGAGCAGTACTTC. Translation: CASSQPPTLYEQYF.

V is TRBV15 and J is TRBJ2-5, with D perhaps matching TRBD1 (5 bases). This CDR3 is built from 14 residues. Germline values: CDR1 LNHNV, CDR2 YYDKDF (reference sequence). Trimming took off 10 bases at V and 3 bases at J, with 18 bases between the two ends. For the CDR3, the DNA is TGTGCCAACCTACGTGGACCCAGGGAAGAGACCCAGTACTTC. This encodes CANLRGPREETQYF.

The gene calls are TRBV28 and TRBJ2-7; 7 nucleotides agree with TRBD1. Unmatched junction bases numbered 9, after V lost 4 bases and J lost 0 bases. The length of the CDR3 is 16 residues. Germline lookup yields CDR1 MDHEN and CDR2 SYDVKM. The CDR3 DNA reads TGTGCCAGCAGTTGGGGGACAGAATCATACTCCTACGAGCAGTACTTC. This translates into CASSWGTESYSYEQYF.

The V and J genes are TRBV11-2 and TRBJ2-1, with a weak D call TRBD1 (5 bases). The length of the CDR3 is 14 residues. V lost 3 bases and J lost 6, with 12 bases in between. Germline CDR1 reads SGHAT; CDR2 reads FQNNGV. CDR3 in amino acids: CASSFSLGANEQFF. CDR3 in DNA: TGTGCCAGCAGCTTCTCTCTAGGGGCCAATGAGCAGTTCTTC.

This clone appeared a single time. This chain links TRBV4-3 with TRBJ2-7; weak D call: TRBD1 (6 bases). Per the germline V gene, CDR1 is LGHNA and CDR2 is YSLEER. The V and J ends lost 0 bases and 9 bases respectively, with 12 bases between them. The CDR3 covers 13 residues. The CDR3 DNA is TGCGCCAGCAGCCAAGATCTCGGCAGGGGGCAGTACTTC. It yields the protein CASSQDLGRGQYF.

This chain joins TRBV18 and TRBJ2-1, with 7 positions matching TRBD1. In germline, CDR1 is KGHSH, CDR2 LQKENI. V was pared by 1 base and J by 2 bases, with 5 bases of the junction left unmatched. This CDR3 contains 16 residues. The CDR3 DNA sequence: TGTGCCAGCTCACCACAGGGGGCGGGCACCTACAATGAGCAGTTCTTC. Translation: CASSPQGAGTYNEQFF.

This clone was counted only a few times. The V and J genes are TRBV30 and TRBJ1-6; D unclear. Trimming took 0 bases from V and 6 from J, leaving 0 bases between them. The CDR3 runs to 11 residues. Germline V gene lookup returns CDR1 GTSNPN and CDR2 SVGIG (reference sequence). The CDR3 DNA sequence: TGTGCCTGGAGTGTTAATTCACCCCTCCACTTT. This codes for CAWSVNSPLHF.

The V and J genes are TRBV29-1 and TRBJ2-1; D uncertain. CDR3 length equals 13 residues. Trimming cost V 5 bases and J 5 bases, with 13 bases left between them. Germline V CDR1 and CDR2: SQVTM, ANQGSEA. Written as DNA, the CDR3 is TGCAGCGTTTACAGAAGATTCGACAATGAGCAGTTCTTC. It codes for CSVYRRFDNEQFF.

Only a few counts were recorded for this clone. The chain combines TRBV6-5 with TRBJ1-2; 7 nucleotides agree with TRBD1. Germline loops: CDR1 MNHEY, CDR2 SVGAGI. This CDR3 region has 14 residues. V lost 0 bases, J lost 8 bases, and 6 bases stayed unmatched. CDR3 protein: CASSYSQGGWGYTF. The CDR3 bases are TGTGCCAGCAGTTACTCGCAGGGGGGTTGGGGCTACACCTTC.

This clone was counted once. The chain joins TRBV28 to TRBJ2-2, with 8 bases matching TRBD2. Germline CDR1 and CDR2: MDHEN and SYDVKM. The CDR3 is 17 residues long. Trimming took 1 base from V and 4 from J; bases not matched to a gene: 8. As DNA, the CDR3 is TGTGCCAGCAGTTTATCCGGGCTAGCGGGCGGCACCGGGGAGCTGTTTTTT. It is translated as CASSLSGLAGGTGELFF.

The CDR3 sequence: CASRRTGGSYNEQFF. The CDR3 DNA is TGTGCCAGCAGGCGAACTGGGGGGTCCTACAATGAGCAGTTCTTC. The V gene is TRBV6-6, the J gene TRBJ2-1; D is possibly TRBD2 (6 bases). CDR3 length: 15 residues. The V and J ends lost 6 bases and 1 base respectively, with 13 bases between them. Per germline, CDR1 MNHNY and CDR2 SVGAGI (reference sequence).

DNA for the CDR3: TGCGCCAGCAGCCCGGGGGGCTCCTACGAGCAGTACTTC. Translating gives CASSPGGSYEQYF. The V call is TRBV5-1, the J call TRBJ2-7, with 7 bases matching TRBD2. V shed 4 bases and J 0 bases; nucleotides not matched to a gene: 1. Germline V lookup: CDR1 SGHRS, CDR2 YFSETQ. The CDR3 is 13 amino acids.

The V call is TRBV30, the J call TRBJ2-1; TRBD2 matches at 12 bases. V lost 0 bases, J lost 15 bases, and 6 bases stayed unmatched. The germline V gene has CDR1 GTSNPN and CDR2 SVGIG (reference sequence). The CDR3 is 13 residues long. CDR3 bases: TGTGCCTGGAGTGTCGGACTAGCGGGGCGGGGGTTCTTC. It is translated as CAWSVGLAGRGFF.